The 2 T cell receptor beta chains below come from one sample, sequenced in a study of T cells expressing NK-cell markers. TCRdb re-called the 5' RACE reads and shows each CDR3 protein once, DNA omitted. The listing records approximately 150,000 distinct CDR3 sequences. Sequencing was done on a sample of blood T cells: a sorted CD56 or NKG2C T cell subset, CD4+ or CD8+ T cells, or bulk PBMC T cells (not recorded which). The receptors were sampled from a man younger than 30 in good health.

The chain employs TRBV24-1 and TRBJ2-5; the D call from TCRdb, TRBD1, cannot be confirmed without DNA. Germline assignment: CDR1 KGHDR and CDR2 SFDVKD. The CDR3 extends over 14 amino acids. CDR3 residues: CATAQGILGETQYF.

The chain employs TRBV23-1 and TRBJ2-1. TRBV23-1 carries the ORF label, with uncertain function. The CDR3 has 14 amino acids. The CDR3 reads CASSQAPRWSEQFF.